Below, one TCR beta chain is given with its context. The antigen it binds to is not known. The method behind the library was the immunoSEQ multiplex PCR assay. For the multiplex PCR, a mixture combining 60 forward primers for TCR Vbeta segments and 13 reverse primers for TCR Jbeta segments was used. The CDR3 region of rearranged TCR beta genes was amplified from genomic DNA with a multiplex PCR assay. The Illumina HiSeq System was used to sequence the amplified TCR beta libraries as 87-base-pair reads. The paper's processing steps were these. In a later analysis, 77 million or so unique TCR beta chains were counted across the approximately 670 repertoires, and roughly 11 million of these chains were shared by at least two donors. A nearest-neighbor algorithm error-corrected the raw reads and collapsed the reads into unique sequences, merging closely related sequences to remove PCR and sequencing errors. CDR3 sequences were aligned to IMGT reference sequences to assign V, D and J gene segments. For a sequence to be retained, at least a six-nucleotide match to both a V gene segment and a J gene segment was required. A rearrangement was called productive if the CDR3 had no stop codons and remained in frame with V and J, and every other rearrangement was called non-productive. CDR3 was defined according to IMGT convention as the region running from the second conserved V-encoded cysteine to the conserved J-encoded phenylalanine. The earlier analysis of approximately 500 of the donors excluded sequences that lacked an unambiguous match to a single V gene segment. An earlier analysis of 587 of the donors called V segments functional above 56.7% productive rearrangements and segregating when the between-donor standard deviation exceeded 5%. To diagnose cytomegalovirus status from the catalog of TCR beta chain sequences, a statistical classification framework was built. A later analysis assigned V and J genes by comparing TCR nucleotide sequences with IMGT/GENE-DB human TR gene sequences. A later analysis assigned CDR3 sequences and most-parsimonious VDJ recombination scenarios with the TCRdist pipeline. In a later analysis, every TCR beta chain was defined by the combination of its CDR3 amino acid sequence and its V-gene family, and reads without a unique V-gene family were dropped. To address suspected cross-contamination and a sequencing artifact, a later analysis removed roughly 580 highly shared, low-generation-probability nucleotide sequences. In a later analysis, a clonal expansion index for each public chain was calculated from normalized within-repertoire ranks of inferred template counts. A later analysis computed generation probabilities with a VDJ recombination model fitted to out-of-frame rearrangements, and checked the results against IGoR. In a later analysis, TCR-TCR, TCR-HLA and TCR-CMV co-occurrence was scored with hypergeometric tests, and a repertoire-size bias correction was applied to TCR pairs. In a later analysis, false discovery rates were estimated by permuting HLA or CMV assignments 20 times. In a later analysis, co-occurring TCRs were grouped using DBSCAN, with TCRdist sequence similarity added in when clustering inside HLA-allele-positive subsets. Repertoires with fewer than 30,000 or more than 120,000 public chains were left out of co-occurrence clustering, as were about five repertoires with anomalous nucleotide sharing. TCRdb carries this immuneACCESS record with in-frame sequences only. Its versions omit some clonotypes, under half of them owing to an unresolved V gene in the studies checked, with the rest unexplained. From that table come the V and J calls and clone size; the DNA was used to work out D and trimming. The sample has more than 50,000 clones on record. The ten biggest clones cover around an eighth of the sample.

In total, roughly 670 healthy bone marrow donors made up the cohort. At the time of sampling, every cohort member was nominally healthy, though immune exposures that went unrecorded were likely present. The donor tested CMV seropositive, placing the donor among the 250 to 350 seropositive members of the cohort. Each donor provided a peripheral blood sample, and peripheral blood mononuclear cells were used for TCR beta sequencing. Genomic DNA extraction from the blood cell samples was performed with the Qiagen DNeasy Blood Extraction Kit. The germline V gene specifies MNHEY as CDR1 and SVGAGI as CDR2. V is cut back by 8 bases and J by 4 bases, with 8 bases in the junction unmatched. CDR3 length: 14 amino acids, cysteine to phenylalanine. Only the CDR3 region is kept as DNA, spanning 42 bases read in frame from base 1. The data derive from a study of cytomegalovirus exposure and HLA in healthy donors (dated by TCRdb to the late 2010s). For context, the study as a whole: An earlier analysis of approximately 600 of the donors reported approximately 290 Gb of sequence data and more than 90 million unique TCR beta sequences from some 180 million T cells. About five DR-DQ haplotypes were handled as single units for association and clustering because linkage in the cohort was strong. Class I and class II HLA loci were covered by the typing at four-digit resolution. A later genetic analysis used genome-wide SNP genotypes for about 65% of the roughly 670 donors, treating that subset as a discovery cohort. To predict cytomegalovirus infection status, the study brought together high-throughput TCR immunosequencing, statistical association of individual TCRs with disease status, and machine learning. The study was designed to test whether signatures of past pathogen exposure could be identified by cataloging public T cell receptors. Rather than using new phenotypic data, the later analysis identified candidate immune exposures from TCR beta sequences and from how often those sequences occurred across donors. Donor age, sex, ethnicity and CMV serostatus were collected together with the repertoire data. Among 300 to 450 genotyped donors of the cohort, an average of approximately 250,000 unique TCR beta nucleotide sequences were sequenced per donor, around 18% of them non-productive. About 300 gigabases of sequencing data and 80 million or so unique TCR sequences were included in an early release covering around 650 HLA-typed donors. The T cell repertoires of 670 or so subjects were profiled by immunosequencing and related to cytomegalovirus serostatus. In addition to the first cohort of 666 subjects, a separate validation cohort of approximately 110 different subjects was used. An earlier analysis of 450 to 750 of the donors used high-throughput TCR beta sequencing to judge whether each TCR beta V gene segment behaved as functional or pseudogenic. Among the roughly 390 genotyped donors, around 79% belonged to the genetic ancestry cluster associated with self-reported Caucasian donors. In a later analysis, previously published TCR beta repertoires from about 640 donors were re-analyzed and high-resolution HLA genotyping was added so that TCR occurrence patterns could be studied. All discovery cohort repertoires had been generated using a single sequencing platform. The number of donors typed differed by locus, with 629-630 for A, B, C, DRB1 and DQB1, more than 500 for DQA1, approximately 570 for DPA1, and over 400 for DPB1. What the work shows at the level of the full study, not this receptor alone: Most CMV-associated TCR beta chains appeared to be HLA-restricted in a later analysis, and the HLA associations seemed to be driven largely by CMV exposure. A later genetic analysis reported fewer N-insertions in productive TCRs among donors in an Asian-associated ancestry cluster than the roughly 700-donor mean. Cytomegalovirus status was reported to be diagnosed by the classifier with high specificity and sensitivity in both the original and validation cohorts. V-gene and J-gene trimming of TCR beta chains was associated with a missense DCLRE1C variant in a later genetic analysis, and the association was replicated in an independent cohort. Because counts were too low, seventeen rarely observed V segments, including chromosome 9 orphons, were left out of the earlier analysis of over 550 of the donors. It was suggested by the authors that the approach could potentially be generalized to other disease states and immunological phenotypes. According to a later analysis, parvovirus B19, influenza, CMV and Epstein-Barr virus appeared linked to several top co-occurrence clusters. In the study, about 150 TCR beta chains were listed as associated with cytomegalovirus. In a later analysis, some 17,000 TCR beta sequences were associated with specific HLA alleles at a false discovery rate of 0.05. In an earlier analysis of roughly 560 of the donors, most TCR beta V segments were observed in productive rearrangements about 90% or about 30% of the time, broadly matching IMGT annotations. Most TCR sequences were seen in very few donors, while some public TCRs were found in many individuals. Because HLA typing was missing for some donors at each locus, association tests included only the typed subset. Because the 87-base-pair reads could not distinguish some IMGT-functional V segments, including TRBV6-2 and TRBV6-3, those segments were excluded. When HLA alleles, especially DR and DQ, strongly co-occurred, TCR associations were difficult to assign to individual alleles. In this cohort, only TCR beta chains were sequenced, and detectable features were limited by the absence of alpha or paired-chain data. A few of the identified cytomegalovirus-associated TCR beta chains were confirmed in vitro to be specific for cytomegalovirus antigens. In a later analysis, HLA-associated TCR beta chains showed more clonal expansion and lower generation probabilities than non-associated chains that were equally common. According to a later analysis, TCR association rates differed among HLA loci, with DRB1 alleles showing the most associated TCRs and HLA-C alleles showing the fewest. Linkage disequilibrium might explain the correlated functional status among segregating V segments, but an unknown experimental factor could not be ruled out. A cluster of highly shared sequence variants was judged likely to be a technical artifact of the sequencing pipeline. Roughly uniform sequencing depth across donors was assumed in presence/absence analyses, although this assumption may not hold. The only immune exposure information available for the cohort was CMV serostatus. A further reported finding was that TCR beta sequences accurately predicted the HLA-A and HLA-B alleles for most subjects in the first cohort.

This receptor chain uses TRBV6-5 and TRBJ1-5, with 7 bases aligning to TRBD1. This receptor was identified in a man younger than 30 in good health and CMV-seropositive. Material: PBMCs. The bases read TGTGCCAGCGGACTTGCCAGGGGGAATCAGCCCCAGCATTTT. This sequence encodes CASGLARGNQPQHF.